This T cell receptor beta chain was sequenced during a study of kidney transplant recipient with SARS-CoV-2 infection. TCRdb called the reads again in MiXCR, with one record for every CDR3 protein. The sample yields 200,000 to 300,000 distinct CDR3 sequences, less than 35% seen once. At least ten counts were recorded for this clonotype. The sequenced sample was a blood sample, obtained at baseline and between days 110 and 120 from a kidney transplant recipient. The sequence was obtained from a male patient aged 30 to 39 who had COVID-19 and was a kidney transplant recipient. Certain T cells may be donor cells from the graft.

The CDR3 bases are TGTGCCAGCAGTGAATATTCCGTAGGCAGCGAAGCTTTCTTT. Translating it yields CASSEYSVGSEAFF. The rearrangement uses TRBV25-1 and TRBJ1-1; D remains unclear. The CDR3 runs 14 residues. The germline V gene encodes CDR1 MGHDK and CDR2 SYGVNS. Between the trimmed V and J ends, which lost 0 bases and 8 bases, there was a span of 13 bases.